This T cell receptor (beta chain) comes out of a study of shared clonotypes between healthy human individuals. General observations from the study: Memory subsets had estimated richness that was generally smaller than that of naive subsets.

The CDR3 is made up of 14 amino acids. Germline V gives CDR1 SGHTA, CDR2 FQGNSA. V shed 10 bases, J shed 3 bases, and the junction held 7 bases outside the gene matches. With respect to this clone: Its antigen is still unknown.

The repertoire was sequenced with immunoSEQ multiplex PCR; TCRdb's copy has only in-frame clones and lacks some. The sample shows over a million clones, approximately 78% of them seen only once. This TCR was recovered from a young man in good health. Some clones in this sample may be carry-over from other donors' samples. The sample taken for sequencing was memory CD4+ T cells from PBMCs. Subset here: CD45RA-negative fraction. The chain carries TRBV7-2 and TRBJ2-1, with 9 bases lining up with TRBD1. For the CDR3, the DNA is TGTGCCACCTCTCGGGACAGGGACTACAATGAGCAGTTCTTC. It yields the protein CATSRDRDYNEQFF.